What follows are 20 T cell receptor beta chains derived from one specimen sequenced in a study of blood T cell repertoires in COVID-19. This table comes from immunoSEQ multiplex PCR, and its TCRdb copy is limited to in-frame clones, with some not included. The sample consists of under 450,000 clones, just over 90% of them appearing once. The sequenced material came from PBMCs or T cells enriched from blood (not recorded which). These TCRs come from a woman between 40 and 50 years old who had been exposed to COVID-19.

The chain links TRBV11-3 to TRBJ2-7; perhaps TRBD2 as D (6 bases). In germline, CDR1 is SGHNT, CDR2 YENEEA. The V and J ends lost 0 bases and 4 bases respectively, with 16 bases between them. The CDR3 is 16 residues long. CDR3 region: CASSLDPPAGRYEQYF. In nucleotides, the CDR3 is TGTGCCAGCAGCTTAGATCCCCCCGCGGGACGGTACGAGCAGTACTTC.

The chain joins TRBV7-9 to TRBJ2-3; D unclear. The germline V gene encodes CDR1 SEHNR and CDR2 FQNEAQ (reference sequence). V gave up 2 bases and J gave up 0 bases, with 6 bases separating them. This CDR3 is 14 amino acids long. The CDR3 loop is CASSLRSSTDTQYF. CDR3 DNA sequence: TGTGCCAGCAGCTTAAGAAGCAGCACAGATACGCAGTATTTT.

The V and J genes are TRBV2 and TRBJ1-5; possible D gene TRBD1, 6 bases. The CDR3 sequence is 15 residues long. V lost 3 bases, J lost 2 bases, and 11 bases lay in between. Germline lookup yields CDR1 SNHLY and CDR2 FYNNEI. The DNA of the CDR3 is TGTGCCAGCAGTGACGACAGGATGGGCAATCAGCCCCAGCATTTT. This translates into CASSDDRMGNQPQHF.

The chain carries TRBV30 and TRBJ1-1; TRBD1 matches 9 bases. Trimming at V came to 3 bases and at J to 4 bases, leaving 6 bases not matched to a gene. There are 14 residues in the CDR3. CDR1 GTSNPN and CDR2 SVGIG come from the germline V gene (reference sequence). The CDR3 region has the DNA TGTGCCTGGAGGGGACAGGGTTTTGGCACTGAAGCTTTCTTT. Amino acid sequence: CAWRGQGFGTEAFF.

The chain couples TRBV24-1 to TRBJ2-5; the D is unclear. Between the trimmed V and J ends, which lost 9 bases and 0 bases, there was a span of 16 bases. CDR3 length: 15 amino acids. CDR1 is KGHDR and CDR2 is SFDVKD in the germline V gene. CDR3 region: CATPGFNKYQETQYF. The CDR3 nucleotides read TGTGCCACCCCGGGTTTCAACAAGTACCAAGAGACCCAGTACTTC.

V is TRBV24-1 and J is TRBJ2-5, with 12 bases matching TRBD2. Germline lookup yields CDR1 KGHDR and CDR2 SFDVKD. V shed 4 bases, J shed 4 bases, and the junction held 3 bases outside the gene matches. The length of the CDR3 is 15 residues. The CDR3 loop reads CATSELAGGPETQYF. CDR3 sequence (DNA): TGTGCCACCAGTGAGCTAGCGGGAGGGCCAGAGACCCAGTACTTC.

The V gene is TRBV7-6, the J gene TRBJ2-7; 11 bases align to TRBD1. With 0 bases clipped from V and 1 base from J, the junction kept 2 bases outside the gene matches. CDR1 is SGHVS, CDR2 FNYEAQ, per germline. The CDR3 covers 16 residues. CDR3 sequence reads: CASSLAGTGGSYEQYF. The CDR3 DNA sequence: TGTGCCAGCAGCTTAGCCGGGACAGGGGGTTCCTACGAGCAGTACTTC.

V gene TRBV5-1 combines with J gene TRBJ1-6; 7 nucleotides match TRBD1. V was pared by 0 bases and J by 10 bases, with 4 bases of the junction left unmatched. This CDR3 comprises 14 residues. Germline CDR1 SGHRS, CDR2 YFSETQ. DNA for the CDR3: TGCGCCAGCAGCTTGGAGACAGGGCGATCACCCCTCCACTTT. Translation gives CASSLETGRSPLHF.

CDR3 nucleotides: TGTGCCAGCAGTGAGGCTAGCGGGAGTTGGGATACGCAGTATTTT. Translating it yields CASSEASGSWDTQYF. This chain joins TRBV27 and TRBJ2-3; the match to TRBD2 covers 10 bases. Germline assignment: CDR1 MNHEY and CDR2 SMNVEV (reference sequence). V shed 5 bases, J shed 6 bases, and the junction held 8 bases outside the gene matches. The CDR3 is 15 residues long.

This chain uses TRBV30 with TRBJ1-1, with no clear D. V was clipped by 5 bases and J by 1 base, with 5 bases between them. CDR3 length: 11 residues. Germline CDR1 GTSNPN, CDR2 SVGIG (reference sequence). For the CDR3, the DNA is TGTGCCTGGGTGAGGAACACTGAAGCTTTCTTT. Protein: CAWVRNTEAFF.

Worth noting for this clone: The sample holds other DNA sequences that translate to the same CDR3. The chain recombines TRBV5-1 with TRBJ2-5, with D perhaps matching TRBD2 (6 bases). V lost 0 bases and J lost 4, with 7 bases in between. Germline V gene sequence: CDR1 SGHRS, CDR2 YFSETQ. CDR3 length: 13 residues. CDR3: CASSLGGGETQYF. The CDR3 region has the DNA TGCGCCAGCAGCTTGGGGGGAGGAGAGACCCAGTACTTC. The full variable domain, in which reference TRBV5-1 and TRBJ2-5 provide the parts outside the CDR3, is KAGVTQTPRYLIKTRGQQVTLSCSPISGHRSVSWYQQTPGQGLQFLFEYFSETQRNKGNFPGRFSGRQFSNSRSEMNVSTLELGDSALYLCASSLGGGETQYFGPGTRLLVL.

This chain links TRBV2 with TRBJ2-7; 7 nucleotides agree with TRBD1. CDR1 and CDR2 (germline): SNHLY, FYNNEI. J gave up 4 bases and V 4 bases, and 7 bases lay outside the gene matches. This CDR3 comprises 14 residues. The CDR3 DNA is TGTGCCAGCAGTGTAGTCAGGGGGAGTTACGAGCAGTACTTC. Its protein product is CASSVVRGSYEQYF.

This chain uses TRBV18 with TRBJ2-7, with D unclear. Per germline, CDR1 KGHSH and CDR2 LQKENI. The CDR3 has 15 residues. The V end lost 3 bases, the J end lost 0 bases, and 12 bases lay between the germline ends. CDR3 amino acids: CASSPKASVSYEQYF. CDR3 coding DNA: TGTGCCAGCTCACCGAAAGCTAGTGTCTCCTACGAGCAGTACTTC.

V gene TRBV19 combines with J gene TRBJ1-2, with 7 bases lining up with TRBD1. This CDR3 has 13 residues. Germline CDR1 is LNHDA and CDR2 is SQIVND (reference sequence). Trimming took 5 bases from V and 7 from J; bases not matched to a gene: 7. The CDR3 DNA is TGTGCCAGTAGTGTGGAGGGGGCTCGTGGCTACACCTTC. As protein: CASSVEGARGYTF.

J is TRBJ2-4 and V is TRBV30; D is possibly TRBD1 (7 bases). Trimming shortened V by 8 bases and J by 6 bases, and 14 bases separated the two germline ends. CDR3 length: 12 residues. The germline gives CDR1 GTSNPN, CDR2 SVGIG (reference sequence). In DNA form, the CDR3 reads TGTGCCGGCGCGGGACAGTTAAACATTCAGTACTTC. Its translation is CAGAGQLNIQYF.

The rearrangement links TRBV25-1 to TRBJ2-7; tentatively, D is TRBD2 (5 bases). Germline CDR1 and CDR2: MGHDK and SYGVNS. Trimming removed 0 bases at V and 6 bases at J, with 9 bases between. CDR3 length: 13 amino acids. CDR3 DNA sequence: TGTGCCAGCAGTGAATACGGGATGGGCGAGCAGTACTTC. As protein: CASSEYGMGEQYF.

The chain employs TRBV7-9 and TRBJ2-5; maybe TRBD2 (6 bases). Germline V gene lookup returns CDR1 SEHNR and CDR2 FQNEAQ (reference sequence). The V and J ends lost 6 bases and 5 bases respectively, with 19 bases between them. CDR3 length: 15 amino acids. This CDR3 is CASRRGLRGGETQYF. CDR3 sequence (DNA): TGTGCCAGCAGGCGTGGCCTTAGGGGAGGCGAGACCCAGTACTTC.

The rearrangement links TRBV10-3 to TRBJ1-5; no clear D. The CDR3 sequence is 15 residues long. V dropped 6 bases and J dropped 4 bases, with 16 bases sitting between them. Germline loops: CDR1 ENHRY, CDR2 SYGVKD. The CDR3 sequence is CAISNEEVANQPQHF. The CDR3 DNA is TGTGCCATCAGCAACGAGGAGGTAGCTAATCAGCCCCAGCATTTT.

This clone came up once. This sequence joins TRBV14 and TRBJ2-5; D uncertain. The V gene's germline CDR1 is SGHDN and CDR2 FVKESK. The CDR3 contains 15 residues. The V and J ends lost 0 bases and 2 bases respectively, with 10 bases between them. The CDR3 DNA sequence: TGTGCCAGCAGCCAAGATCGGTCAGGACAAGAGACCCAGTACTTC. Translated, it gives CASSQDRSGQETQYF.

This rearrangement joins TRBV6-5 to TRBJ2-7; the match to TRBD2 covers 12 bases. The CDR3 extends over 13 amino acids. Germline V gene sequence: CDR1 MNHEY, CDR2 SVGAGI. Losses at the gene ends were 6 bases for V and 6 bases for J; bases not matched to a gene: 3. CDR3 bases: TGTGCCAGCAGGCTAGCGGGGGGGCTCGAGCAGTACTTC. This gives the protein CASRLAGGLEQYF.